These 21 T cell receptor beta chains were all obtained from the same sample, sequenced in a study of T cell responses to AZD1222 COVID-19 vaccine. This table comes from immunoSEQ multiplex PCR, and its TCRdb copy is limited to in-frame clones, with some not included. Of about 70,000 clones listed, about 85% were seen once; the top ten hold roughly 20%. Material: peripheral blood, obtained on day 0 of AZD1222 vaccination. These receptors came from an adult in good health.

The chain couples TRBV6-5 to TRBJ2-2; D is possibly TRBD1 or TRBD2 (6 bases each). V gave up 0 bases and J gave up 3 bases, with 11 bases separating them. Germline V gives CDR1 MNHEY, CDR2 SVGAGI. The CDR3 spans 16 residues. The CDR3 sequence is CASSYSVGGYTGELFF. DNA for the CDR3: TGTGCCAGCAGTTACTCCGTAGGGGGGTACACCGGGGAGCTGTTTTTT.

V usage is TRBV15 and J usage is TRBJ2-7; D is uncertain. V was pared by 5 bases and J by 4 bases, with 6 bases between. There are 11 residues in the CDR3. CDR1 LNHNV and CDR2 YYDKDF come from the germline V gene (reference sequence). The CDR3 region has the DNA TGTGCCACCAGCTCCGCTTACGAGCAGTACTTC. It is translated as CATSSAYEQYF.

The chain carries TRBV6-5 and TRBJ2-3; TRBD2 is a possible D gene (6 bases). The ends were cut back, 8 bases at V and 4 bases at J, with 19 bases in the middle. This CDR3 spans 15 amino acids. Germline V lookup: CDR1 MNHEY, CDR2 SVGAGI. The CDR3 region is CASLATRERADTQYF. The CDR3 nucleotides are TGTGCCAGCCTCGCGACTAGGGAAAGAGCAGATACGCAGTATTTT.

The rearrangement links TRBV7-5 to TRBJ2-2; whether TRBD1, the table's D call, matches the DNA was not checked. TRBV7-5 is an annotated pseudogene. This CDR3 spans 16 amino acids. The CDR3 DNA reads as TGTGTCAGAAGCTTCACGGGACAGGGAAACACCGGGGAGCTGTTTTTT. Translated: CVRSFTGQGNTGELFF.

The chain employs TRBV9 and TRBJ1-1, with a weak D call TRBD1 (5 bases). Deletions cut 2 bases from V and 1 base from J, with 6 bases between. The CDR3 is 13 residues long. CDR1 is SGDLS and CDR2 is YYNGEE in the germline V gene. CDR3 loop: CASSVQGNTEAFF. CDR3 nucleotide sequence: TGTGCCAGCAGCGTCCAGGGGAACACTGAAGCTTTCTTT.

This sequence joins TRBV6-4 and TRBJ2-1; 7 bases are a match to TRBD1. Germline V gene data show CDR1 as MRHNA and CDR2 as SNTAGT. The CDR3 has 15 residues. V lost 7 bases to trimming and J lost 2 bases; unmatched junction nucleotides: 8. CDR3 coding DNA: TGTGCCAGCATTCAGGGTCAGGGGGCCTACAATGAGCAGTTCTTC. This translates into CASIQGQGAYNEQFF.

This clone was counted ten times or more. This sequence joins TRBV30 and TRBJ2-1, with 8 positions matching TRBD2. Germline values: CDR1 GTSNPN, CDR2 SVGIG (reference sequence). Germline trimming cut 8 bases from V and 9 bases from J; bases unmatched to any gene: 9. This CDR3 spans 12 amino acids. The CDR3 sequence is CALAGRGGEQFF. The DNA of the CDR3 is TGTGCCCTAGCGGGCCGCGGGGGTGAGCAGTTCTTC.

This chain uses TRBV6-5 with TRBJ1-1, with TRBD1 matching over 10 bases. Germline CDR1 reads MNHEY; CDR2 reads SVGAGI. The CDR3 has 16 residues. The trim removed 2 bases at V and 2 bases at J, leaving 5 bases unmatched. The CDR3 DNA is TGTGCCAGCAGTTACAGGGGACAGGGGCATAACACTGAAGCTTTCTTT. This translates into CASSYRGQGHNTEAFF.

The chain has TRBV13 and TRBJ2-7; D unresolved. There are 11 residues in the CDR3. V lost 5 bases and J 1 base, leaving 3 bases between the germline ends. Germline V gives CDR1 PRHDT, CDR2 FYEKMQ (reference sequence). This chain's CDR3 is CASSLSYEQYF. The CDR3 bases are TGTGCCAGCAGCCTTTCCTACGAGCAGTACTTC.

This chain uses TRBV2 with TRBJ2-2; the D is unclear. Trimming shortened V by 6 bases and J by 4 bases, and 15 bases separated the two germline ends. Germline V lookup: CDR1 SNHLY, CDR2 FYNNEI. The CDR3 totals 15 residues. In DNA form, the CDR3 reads TGTGCCAGCAGCAGGACCGAGCCGGGCACCGGGGAGCTGTTTTTT. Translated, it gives CASSRTEPGTGELFF.

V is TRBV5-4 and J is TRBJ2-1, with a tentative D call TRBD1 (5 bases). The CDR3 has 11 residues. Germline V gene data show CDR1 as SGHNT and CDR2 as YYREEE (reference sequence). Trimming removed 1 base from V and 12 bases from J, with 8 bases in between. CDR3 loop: CASSLQGMQFF. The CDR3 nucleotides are TGTGCCAGCAGCTTGCAGGGAATGCAGTTCTTC.

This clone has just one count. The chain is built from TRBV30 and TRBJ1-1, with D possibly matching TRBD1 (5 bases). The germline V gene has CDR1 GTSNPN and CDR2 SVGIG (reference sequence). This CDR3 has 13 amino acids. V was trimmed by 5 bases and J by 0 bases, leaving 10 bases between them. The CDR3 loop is CAWSRTMNTEAFF. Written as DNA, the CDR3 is TGTGCCTGGTCACGGACAATGAACACTGAAGCTTTCTTT.

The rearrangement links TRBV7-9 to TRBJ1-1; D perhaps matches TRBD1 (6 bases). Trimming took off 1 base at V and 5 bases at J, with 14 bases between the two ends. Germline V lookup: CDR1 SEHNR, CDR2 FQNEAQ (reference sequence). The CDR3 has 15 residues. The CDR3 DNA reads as TGTGCCAGCAGCTTAGTCTCAGGGGTGGATACTGAAGCTTTCTTT. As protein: CASSLVSGVDTEAFF.

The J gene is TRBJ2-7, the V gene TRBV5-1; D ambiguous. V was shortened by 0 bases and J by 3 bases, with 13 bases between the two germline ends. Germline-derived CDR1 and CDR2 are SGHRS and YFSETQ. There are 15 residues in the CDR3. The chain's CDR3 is CASSLGAAPDYEQYF. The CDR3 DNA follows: TGCGCCAGCAGCTTGGGGGCAGCCCCGGACTACGAGCAGTACTTC. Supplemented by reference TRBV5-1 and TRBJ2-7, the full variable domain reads KAGVTQTPRYLIKTRGQQVTLSCSPISGHRSVSWYQQTPGQGLQFLFEYFSETQRNKGNFPGRFSGRQFSNSRSEMNVSTLELGDSALYLCASSLGAAPDYEQYFGPGTRLTVT.

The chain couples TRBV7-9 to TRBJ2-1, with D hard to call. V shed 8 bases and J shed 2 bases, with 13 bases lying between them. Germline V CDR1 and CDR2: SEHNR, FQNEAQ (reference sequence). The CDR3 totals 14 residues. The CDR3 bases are TGTGCCAGCGGTCTGGTAAGGACCTACAATGAGCAGTTCTTC. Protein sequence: CASGLVRTYNEQFF.

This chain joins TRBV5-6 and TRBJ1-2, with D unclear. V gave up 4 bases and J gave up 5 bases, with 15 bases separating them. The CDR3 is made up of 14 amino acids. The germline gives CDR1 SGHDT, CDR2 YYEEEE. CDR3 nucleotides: TGTGCCAGCAGCCACCGGCGGAGGGCGTATGGCTACACCTTC. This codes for CASSHRRRAYGYTF.

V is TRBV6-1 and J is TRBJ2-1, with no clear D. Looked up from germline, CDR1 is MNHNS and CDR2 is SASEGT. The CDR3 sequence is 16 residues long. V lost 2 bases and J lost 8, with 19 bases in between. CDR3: CASSEKSRTPFDEQFF. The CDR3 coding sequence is TGTGCCAGCAGTGAAAAATCCCGGACCCCCTTCGATGAGCAGTTCTTC.

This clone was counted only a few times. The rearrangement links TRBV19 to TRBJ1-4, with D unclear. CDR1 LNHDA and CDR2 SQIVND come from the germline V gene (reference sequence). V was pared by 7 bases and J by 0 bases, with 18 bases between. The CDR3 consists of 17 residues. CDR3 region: CASTPGSGYATNEKLFF. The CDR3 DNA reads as TGTGCCAGTACCCCCGGATCAGGCTATGCAACTAATGAAAAACTGTTTTTT. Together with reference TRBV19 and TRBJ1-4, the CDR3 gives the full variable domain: DGGITQSPKYLFRKEGQNVTLSCEQNLNHDAMYWYRQDPGQGLRLIYYSQIVNDFQKGDIAEGYSVSREKKESFPLTVTSAQKNPTAFYLCASTPGSGYATNEKLFFGSGTQLSVL.

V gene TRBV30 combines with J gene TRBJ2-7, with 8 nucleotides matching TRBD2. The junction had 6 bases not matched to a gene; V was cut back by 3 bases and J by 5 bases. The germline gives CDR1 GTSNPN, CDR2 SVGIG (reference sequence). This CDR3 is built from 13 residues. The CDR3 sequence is CAWRSGGRHEQYF. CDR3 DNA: TGTGCCTGGAGGTCGGGAGGGAGGCACGAGCAGTACTTC.

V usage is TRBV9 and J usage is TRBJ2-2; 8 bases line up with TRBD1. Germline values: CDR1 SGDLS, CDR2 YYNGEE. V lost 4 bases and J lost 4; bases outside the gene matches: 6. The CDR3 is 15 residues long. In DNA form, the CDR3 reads TGTGCCAGCAGCACCTGGACAGGGCCCACCGGGGAGCTGTTTTTT. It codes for CASSTWTGPTGELFF. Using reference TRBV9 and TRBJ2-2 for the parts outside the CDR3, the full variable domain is DSGVTQTPKHLITATGQRVTLRCSPRSGDLSVYWYQQSLDQGLQFLIQYYNGEERAKGNILERFSAQQFPDLHSELNLSSLELGDSALYFCASSTWTGPTGELFFGEGSRLTVL.

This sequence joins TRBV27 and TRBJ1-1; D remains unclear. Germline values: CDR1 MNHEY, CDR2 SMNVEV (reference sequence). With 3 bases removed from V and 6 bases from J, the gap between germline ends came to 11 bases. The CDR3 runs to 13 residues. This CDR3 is CASSLRARSEAFF. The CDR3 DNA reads TGTGCCAGCAGTTTGAGGGCGAGGTCTGAAGCTTTCTTT.